These T cell receptor beta chains were read from a single sample in a study of blood T cell repertoires in COVID-19. This table comes from immunoSEQ multiplex PCR, and its TCRdb copy is limited to in-frame clones, with some not included. The repertoire includes approximately 350,000 clones, 75% to 90% of them detected once, and under 8.5% sits in the top ten. The specimen was peripheral blood. All receptors come from a woman aged 60-70 years with COVID-19, enrolled during active disease. Each CDR3 is given with its conserved first and last residue. Fields, in order: J gene, D gene, V gene, clone size, CDR3 DNA, CDR3 protein. A D gene is named only where the DNA matches it firmly. Size tells how often a clone was seen (once, few, many) or the class of an expanded clone, and some rows leave it out.

TRBJ1-2,NA,TRBV30,NA,TGTGCCTGGAGTGTACCCCGACAAAGGGGCGGCTACACCTTC,CAWSVPRQRGGYTF
TRBJ2-7,TRBD1,TRBV29-1,NA,TGCAGCGGGAGGACAGGGATTTACGAGCAGTACTTC,CSGRTGIYEQYF
TRBJ1-1,TRBD1,TRBV3-1/TRBV3-2,NA,TGTGCCAGCAGCCCGGGGCAGGGGGAAACTGAAGCTTTCTTT,CASSPGQGETEAFF
TRBJ2-5,TRBD1,TRBV2,once,TGTGCCAGCAGTGGACAGGGGGGGGAAGAGACCCAGTACTTC,CASSGQGGEETQYF
TRBJ2-7,NA,TRBV9,NA,TGTGCCAGCAGCGTAGACGGCGGATCAACCTACGAGCAGTACTTC,CASSVDGGSTYEQYF
TRBJ1-5,TRBD1,TRBV19,NA,TGTGCCAGCAGGGACAGATATAGCAATCAGCCCCAGCATTTT,CASRDRYSNQPQHF
TRBJ1-3,NA,TRBV30,NA,TGTGCCTGGAGCAGGACTGCCGGCTCTGGAAACACCATATATTTT,CAWSRTAGSGNTIYF
TRBJ2-2,TRBD2,TRBV5-1,NA,TGCGCCAGCAGCTTGGCGGAGCTAGCGGGGGGGCCGAGTAACGGGGAGCTGTTTTTT,CASSLAELAGGPSNGELFF
TRBJ1-6,NA,TRBV27,NA,TGTGCCAGCTCAACCCCGGGGTTTGGGTCACCCCTCCACTTT,CASSTPGFGSPLHF
TRBJ2-1,NA,TRBV7-2,NA,TGTGCCAGCAGCCTCCCGGGGAGGGAGCAGTTCTTC,CASSLPGREQFF
TRBJ1-1,NA,TRBV7-2,NA,TGTGCCAGCAGCCGACAGGAGAACACTGAAGCTTTCTTT,CASSRQENTEAFF
TRBJ2-1,TRBD1,TRBV5-1,once,TGCGCCAGCAGCTTGGTCGGACAGGGCCTCTCCAATGAGCAGTTCTTC,CASSLVGQGLSNEQFF
TRBJ1-2,NA,TRBV7-8,NA,TGTGCCAGCAGCTCCCAGAGGACAAACTATGGCTACACCTTC,CASSSQRTNYGYTF